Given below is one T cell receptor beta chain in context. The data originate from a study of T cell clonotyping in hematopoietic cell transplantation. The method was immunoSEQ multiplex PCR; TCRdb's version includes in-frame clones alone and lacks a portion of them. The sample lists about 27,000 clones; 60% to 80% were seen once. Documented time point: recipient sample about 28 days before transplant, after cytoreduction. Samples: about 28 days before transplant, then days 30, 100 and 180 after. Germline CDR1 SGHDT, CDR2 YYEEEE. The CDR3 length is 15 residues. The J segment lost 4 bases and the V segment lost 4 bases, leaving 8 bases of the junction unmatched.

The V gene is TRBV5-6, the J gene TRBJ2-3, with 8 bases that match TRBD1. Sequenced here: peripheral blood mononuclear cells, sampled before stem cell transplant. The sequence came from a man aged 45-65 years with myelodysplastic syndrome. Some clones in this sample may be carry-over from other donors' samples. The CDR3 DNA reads TGTGCCAGCAGCGGAGGACAGGGCAGGGCAGATACGCAGTATTTT. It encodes CASSGGQGRADTQYF.